This TCR beta chain came from a study of cytomegalovirus exposure and HLA in healthy donors. Researchers ran the PCR with 60 Vbeta and 13 Jbeta primers. Libraries were prepared by immunoSEQ multiplex PCR; TCRdb keeps only in-frame clonotypes and omits some of them. The repertoire has about 200,000 clones, 82% of them found once; the top ten carry around 0.1%. CDR1 and CDR2 (germline): SGHTA, FQGTGA. Trimming left V 5 bases short and J 3 bases short, with 5 bases between. The CDR3 runs to 12 residues. Input material: PBMCs. V gene TRBV7-3 combines with J gene TRBJ1-5; D is unclear. The clonotype comes from a boy younger than 10 in good health and CMV-seronegative. The CDR3 spells CASSPYNQPQHF. Here the CDR3 DNA reads TGTGCCAGCAGCCCGTACAATCAGCCCCAGCATTTT.